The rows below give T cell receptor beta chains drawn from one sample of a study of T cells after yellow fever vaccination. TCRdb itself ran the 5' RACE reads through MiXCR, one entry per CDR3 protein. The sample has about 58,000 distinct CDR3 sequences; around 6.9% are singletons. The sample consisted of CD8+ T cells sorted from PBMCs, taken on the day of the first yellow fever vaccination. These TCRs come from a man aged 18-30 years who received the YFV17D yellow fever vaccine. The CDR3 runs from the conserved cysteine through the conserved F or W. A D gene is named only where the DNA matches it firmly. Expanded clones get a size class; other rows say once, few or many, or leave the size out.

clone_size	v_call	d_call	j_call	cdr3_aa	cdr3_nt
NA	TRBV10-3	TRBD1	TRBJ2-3	CAISDRNRGVGDTQYF	TGTGCCATCAGTGATCGAAACAGGGGAGTTGGAGATACGCAGTATTTT
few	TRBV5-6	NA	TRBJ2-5	CASSWVGRGQETQYF	TGTGCCAGCAGCTGGGTTGGTAGGGGACAAGAGACCCAGTACTTC
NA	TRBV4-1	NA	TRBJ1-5	CASSQESWGGNQPQHF	TGCGCCAGCAGCCAAGAGTCCTGGGGGGGCAATCAGCCCCAGCATTTT
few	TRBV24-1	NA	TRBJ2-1	CATSDAGNWNEQFF	TGTGCCACCAGTGACGCAGGGAACTGGAATGAGCAGTTCTTC
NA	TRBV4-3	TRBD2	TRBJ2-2	CASSTSGEGWTGELFF	TGCGCCAGCAGCACCTCGGGGGAGGGGTGGACCGGGGAGCTGTTTTTT
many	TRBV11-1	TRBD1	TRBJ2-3	CASSLPRGLGDTQYF	TGTGCCAGCAGCTTACCCAGGGGGCTTGGGGATACGCAGTATTTT
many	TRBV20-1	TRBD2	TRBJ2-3	CSARESGELTDTQYF	TGCAGTGCTAGGGAGAGCGGGGAACTCACAGATACGCAGTATTTT
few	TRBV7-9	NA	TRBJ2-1	CASSPTLQGRMGDEQFF	TGTGCCAGCAGCCCCACCCTACAGGGTAGGATGGGCGATGAGCAGTTCTTC
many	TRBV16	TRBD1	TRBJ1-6	CASSDRGGNSPLHF	TGTGCCAGCAGCGACAGGGGGGGTAATTCACCCCTCCACTTT
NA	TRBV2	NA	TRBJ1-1	CASNRADTEAFF	TGTGCCAGCAATAGAGCCGACACTGAAGCTTTCTTT
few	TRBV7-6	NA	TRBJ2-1	CASSLGFGSSYNEQFF	TGTGCCAGCAGCCTAGGTTTTGGGAGCTCCTACAATGAGCAGTTCTTC
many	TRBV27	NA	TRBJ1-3	CASKDSSGNTIYF	TGTGCCAGCAAGGACAGCTCTGGAAACACCATATATTTT
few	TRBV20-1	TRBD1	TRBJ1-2	CSVGTGGLEGYTF	TGCAGTGTTGGGACAGGGGGTTTGGAAGGCTACACCTTC
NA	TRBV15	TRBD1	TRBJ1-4	CATSKGQFTTNEKLFF	TGTGCCACCAGCAAGGGACAGTTTACAACTAATGAAAAACTGTTTTTT
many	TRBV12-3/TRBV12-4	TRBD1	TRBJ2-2	CASSGDRLPGELFF	TGTGCCAGCAGTGGGGACAGGTTGCCCGGGGAGCTGTTTTTT
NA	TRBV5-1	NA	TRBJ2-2	CASSFMGTGELFF	TGCGCCAGCAGCTTCATGGGGACCGGGGAGCTGTTTTTT
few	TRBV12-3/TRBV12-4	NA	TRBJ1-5	CASRIQGINQPQHF	TGTGCCAGCAGGATACAGGGAATTAATCAGCCCCAGCATTTT